Shown below are 2 T cell receptor beta chains from a single sample sequenced in a study of blood T cell repertoires in COVID-19. The assay was immunoSEQ multiplex PCR, and TCRdb's table has in-frame clones only and misses some. There are under 200,000 clones in the sample; 81% occur only once, and around 5.3% lies in the top ten. What was sequenced was PBMCs or T cells enriched from blood (not recorded which). These receptor sequences come from a woman between 40 and 50 years old with acute COVID-19.

This clone was counted a single time. The V call is TRBV5-1, the J call TRBJ2-5; D may be TRBD1 (6 bases). The germline V gene has CDR1 SGHRS and CDR2 YFSETQ. Between the trimmed V and J ends, which lost 4 bases and 0 bases, there was a span of 13 bases. The CDR3 runs 15 residues. This chain's CDR3 is CASSRLTGYQETQYF. The CDR3 DNA follows: TGCGCCAGCAGCCGCCTGACAGGCTACCAAGAGACCCAGTACTTC.

This chain connects TRBV7-2 to TRBJ1-2, with a weak D call TRBD1 (5 bases). The length of the CDR3 is 15 residues. In germline, CDR1 is SGHTA, CDR2 FQGNSA. V was trimmed by 1 base and J by 4 bases, leaving 13 bases between them. The CDR3 here is CASSLVVGGAYGYTF. The CDR3 DNA sequence: TGTGCCAGCAGCTTAGTGGTCGGAGGGGCCTATGGCTACACCTTC.